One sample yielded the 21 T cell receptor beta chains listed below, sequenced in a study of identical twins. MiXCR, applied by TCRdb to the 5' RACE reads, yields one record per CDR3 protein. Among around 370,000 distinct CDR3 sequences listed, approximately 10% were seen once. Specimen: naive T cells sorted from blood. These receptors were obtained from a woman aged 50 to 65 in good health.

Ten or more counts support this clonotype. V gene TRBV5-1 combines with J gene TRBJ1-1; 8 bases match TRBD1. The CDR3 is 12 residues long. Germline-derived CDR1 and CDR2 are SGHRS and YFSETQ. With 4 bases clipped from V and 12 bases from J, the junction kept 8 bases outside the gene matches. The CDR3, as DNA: TGCGCCAGCAGCCACGGACAGGGAGGGACTTTCTTT. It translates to CASSHGQGGTFF.

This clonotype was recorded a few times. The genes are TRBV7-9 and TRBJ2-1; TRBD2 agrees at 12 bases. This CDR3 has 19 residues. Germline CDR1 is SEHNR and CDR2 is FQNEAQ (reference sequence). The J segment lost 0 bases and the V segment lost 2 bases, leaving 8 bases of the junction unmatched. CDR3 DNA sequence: TGTGCCAGCAGCTTATCCCCCTGGACTAGCGGGACCTCCTACAATGAGCAGTTCTTC. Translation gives CASSLSPWTSGTSYNEQFF.

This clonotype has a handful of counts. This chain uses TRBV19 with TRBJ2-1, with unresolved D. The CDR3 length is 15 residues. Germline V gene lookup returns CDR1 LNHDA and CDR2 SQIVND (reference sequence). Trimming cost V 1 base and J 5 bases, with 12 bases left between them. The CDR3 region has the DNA TGTGCCAGTAGTATAGGAAGGCTTATAAACAATGAGCAGTTCTTC. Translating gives CASSIGRLINNEQFF.

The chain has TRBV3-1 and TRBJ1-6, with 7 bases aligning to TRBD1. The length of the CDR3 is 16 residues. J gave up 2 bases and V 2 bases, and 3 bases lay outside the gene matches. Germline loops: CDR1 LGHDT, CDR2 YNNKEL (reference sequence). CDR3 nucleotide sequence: TGTGCCAGCAGCCAAACAGGGGAACCCTATAATTCACCCCTCCACTTT. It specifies CASSQTGEPYNSPLHF.

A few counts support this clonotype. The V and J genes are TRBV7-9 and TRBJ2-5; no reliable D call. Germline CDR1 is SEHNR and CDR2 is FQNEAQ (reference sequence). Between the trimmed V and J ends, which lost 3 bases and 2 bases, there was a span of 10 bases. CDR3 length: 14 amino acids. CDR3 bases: TGTGCCAGCAGCTTTCGGCCTCAGCAAGAGACCCAGTACTTC. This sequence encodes CASSFRPQQETQYF. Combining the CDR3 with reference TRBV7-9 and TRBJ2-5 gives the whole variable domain DTGVSQNPRHKITKRGQNVTFRCDPISEHNRLYWYRQTLGQGPEFLTYFQNEAQLEKSRLLSDRFSAERPKGSFSTLEIQRTEQGDSAMYLCASSFRPQQETQYFGPGTRLLVL.

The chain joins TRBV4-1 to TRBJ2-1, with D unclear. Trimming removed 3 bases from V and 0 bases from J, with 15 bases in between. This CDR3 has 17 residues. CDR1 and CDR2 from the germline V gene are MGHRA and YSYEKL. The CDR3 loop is CASSHYISKSSYNEQFF. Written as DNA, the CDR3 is TGCGCCAGCAGCCACTACATAAGTAAAAGCTCCTACAATGAGCAGTTCTTC.

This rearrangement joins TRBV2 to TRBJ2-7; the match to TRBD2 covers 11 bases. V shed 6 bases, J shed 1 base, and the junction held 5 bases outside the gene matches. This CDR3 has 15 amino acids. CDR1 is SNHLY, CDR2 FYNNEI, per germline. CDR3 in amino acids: CASRELAGASYEQYF. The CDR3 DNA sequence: TGTGCCAGCAGGGAACTAGCGGGAGCTTCCTACGAGCAGTACTTC.

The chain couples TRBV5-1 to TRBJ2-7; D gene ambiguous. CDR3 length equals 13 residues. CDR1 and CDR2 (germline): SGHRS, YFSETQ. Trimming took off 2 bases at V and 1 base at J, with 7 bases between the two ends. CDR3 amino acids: CASSLLVSYEQYF. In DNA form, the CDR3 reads TGCGCCAGCAGCTTATTAGTTTCCTACGAGCAGTACTTC.

CDR3 in amino acids: CSALGSGVETQYF. The CDR3 bases are TGCAGTGCGCTAGGGTCAGGGGTGGAGACCCAGTACTTC. This chain uses TRBV20-1 with TRBJ2-5, with D possibly being TRBD1 (6 bases). With 6 bases removed from V and 5 bases from J, the gap between germline ends came to 16 bases. This CDR3 has 13 amino acids. Per the germline V gene, CDR1 is DFQATT and CDR2 is SNEGSKA (reference sequence).

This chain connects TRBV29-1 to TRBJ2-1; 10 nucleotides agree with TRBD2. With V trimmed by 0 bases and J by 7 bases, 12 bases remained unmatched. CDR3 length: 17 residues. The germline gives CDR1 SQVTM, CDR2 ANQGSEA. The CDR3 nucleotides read TGCAGCGTTGAAGAGGCATTAGCGGGAGGACGAGGTAATGAGCAGTTCTTC. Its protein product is CSVEEALAGGRGNEQFF.

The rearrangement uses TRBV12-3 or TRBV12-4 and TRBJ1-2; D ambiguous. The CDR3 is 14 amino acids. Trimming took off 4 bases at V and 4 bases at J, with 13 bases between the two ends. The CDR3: CASSSLQPLYGYTF. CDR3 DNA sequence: TGTGCCAGCAGTTCCCTTCAACCGCTCTATGGCTACACCTTC.

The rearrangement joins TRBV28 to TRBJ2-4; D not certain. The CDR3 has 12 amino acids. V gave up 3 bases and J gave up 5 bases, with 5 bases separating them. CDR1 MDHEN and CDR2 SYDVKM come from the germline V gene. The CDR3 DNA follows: TGTGCCAGCAGTTTTGGGGAAAACATTCAGTACTTC. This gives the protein CASSFGENIQYF.

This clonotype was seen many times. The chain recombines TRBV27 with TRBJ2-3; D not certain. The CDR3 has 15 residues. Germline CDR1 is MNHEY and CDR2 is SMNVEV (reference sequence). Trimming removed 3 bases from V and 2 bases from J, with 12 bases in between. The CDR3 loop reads CASSFYSLHTDTQYF. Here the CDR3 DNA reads TGTGCCAGCAGTTTCTACAGTTTGCACACAGATACGCAGTATTTT.

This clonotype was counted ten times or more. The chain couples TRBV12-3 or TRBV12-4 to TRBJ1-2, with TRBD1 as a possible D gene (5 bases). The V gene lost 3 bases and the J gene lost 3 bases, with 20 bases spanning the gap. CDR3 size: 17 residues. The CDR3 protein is CASSLTEGGTDDYGYTF. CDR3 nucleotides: TGTGCCAGCAGTTTGACAGAGGGAGGGACTGACGACTATGGCTACACCTTC.

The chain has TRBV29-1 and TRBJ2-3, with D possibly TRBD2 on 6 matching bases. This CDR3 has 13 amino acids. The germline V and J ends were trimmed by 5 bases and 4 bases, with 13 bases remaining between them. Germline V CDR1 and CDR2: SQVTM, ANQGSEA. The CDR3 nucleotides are TGCAGCGTTCGAGGGAGGTTGGCAGATACGCAGTATTTT. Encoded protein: CSVRGRLADTQYF.

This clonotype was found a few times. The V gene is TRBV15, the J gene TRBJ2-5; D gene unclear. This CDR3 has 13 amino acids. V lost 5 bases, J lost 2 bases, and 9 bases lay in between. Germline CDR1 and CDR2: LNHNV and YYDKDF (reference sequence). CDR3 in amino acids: CATSGPLQETQYF. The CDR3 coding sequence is TGTGCCACCAGCGGACCCCTACAAGAGACCCAGTACTTC.

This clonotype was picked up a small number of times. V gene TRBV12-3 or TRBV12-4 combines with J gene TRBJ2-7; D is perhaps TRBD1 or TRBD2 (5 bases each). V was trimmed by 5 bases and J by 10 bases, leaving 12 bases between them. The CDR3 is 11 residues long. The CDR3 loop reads CASSKGRTQYV. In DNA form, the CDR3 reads TGTGCCAGCAGTAAGGGACGGACCCAGTACGTC.

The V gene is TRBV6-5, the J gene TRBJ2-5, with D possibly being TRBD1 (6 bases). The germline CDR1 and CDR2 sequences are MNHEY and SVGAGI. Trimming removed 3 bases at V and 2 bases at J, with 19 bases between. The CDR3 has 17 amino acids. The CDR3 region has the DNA TGTGCCAGCAGTTATGGTGGGGGCGGCACGGGACAAGAGACCCAGTACTTC. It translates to CASSYGGGGTGQETQYF.

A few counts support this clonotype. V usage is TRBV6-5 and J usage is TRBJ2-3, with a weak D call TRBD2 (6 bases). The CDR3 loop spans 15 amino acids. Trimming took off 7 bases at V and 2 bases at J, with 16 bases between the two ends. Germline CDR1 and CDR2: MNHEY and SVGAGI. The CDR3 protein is CASIPSGRHTDTQYF. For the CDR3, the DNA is TGTGCCAGCATCCCAAGCGGGCGCCACACAGATACGCAGTATTTT.

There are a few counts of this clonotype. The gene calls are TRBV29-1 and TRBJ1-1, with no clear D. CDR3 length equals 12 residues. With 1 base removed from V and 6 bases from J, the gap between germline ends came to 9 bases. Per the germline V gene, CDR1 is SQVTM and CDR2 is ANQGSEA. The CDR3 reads CSVEGGGPEAFF. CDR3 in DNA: TGCAGCGTTGAAGGAGGTGGGCCTGAAGCTTTCTTT.

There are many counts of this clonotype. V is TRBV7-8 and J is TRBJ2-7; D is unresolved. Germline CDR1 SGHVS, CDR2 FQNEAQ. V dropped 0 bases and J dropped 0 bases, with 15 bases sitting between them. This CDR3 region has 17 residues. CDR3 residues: CASSLAGGVLSSYEQYF. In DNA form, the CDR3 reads TGTGCCAGCAGCTTAGCGGGTGGCGTACTGAGCTCCTACGAGCAGTACTTC.